These 4 T cell receptor beta chains came from one sample sequenced in a study of blood T cell repertoires in COVID-19. TCRdb's copy holds only in-frame clones and misses some; the assay was immunoSEQ multiplex PCR. The data contain 110,000 or so clones, 55% to 75% of them singletons. The specimen sequenced was peripheral blood. These TCRs come from a woman aged 35 to 49 with acute or convalescent COVID-19.

The CDR3: CASSLTGTGVGNTIYF. The DNA of the CDR3 is TGTGCCAGCAGCCTGACCGGGACAGGGGTAGGAAACACCATATATTTT. The rearrangement links TRBV3-1 (or the pseudogene TRBV3-2) to TRBJ1-3; TRBD1 aligns across 10 bases. Germline V gene sequence: CDR1 LGHDT, CDR2 YNNKEL (reference sequence). V gave up 4 bases and J gave up 4 bases; unmatched junction bases: 7. This CDR3 is 16 amino acids long.

The genes are TRBV5-5 and TRBJ2-3, with 11 bases fitting TRBD2. J gave up 4 bases and V 4 bases, and 2 bases lay outside the gene matches. Germline lookup yields CDR1 SGHKS and CDR2 YYEKEE (reference sequence). The CDR3 has 14 amino acids. The CDR3 spells CASSQGLAADTQYF. The CDR3 DNA is TGTGCCAGCAGCCAGGGACTAGCGGCAGATACGCAGTATTTT.

The genes are TRBV7-9 and TRBJ2-7; D may be TRBD1 (5 bases). The V end lost 2 bases, the J end lost 5 bases, and 19 bases lay between the germline ends. The CDR3 is 16 residues long. Germline-derived CDR1 and CDR2 are SEHNR and FQNEAQ (reference sequence). CDR3 bases: TGTGCCAGCAGCTTAACCAGGGCAGGCTCTGGAGACGAGCAGTACTTC. This translates into CASSLTRAGSGDEQYF.

This clone was detected once. Other DNA sequences within the sample encode an identical CDR3. The J gene is TRBJ2-3, the V gene TRBV7-2; 14 bases map to TRBD2. V shed 4 bases and J 1 base; nucleotides not matched to a gene: 4. This CDR3 has 17 residues. Germline V gives CDR1 SGHTA, CDR2 FQGNSA. The chain's CDR3 is CASSSGLAGARTDTQYF. The CDR3 DNA sequence: TGTGCCAGCAGCTCGGGACTAGCGGGGGCCCGCACAGATACGCAGTATTTT.